This T cell receptor beta chain was recovered during a study of cytomegalovirus exposure and HLA in healthy donors (dated by TCRdb to between 2016 and 2019). In terms of the full investigation: The 666 repertoires of the first cohort and the 120 validation repertoires were produced on the same platform, according to a later analysis. The study aimed to test whether signatures of past pathogen exposure could be identified by cataloging public T cell receptors. High-throughput TCR immunosequencing, statistical association of individual TCRs with disease status, and machine learning were combined to predict cytomegalovirus infection status. A separate validation cohort of 100 to 150 different subjects was used in addition to the 666-subject first cohort.

Its CDR3 holds 15 amino acids, cysteine through phenylalanine. Here the CDR3 DNA is all that survives: 45 bases in frame from base 1. V is cut back by 4 bases and J by 5 bases, with 10 bases in the junction unmatched. The germline V gene encodes CDR1 SGHTA and CDR2 FQGNSA. The donors belonged to the validation cohort of about 110 subjects, which was separate from the approximately 680-subject first cohort. General conclusions and limits of the study: Most TCR sequences were seen in very few donors, while some public TCRs were found in many individuals. The study listed 170 or so TCR beta chains as associated with cytomegalovirus. In both the original and validation cohorts, the classifier was reported to diagnose cytomegalovirus status with high specificity and sensitivity. The authors suggested that the approach could potentially be generalized to other disease states and immunological phenotypes. A later analysis lacked HLA typing for the validation cohort, so it scored co-occurrence in that cohort across all 120 repertoires. A later analysis found that TCRs clustered in the first cohort also tended to co-occur in the 95 to 150 validation repertoires, with more than 90% of cluster scores above 0. In vitro tests confirmed that a few of the cytomegalovirus-associated TCR beta chains recognize cytomegalovirus antigens.

With respect to this clone: This receptor's antigen is unknown. Base quality data are lacking; no much larger clone is found one base away.

Receptors were amplified or captured by the immunoSEQ multiplex PCR assay. Processing in the source paper ran as follows. A statistical classification framework was built to diagnose cytomegalovirus status from the catalog of TCR beta chain sequences. This is the immuneACCESS table as TCRdb keeps it, with only in-frame sequences that have V and J called. A part of the clones is gone; compared with another copy, unresolved V genes explain less than half, and the rest is unexplained. V, J and clone size reflect that table, while D and trimming were determined from the DNA. The sample data list about 240,000 clones, and around 87% of these were observed just once. Jointly, the top ten make up around 3% of the sample.

The sample taken for sequencing was PBMCs. The rearrangement combines TRBV7-2 with TRBJ1-2, and TRBD1 matches 7 of the central bases. The clonotype was recovered from a man aged 18-30 years in good health and CMV-seronegative. Read as DNA, the sequence is TGTGCCAGCAGCTCGGGACAGTTCCATTATTATGGCTACACCTTC. Translated, it reads CASSSGQFHYYGYTF.